The source of this T cell receptor (beta chain) is a study of T cell changes during pregnancy in multiple sclerosis. The CDR3 length is 16 residues. V trimming: 6 bases; J trimming: 0 bases; junction bases outside the gene matches: 4. Germline-derived CDR1 and CDR2 are SEHNR and FQNEAQ (reference sequence). Profiled with immunoSEQ multiplex PCR; TCRdb holds only in-frame clones, not every one. The sample consists of over 35,000 clones, 90% to 95% of them appearing once. The input for sequencing was CD8+ T cells from peripheral blood mononuclear cells, taken before pregnancy. V usage is TRBV7-9 and J usage is TRBJ2-1; the match to TRBD2 covers 11 bases. This sequence originates from a female donor with multiple sclerosis, enrolled in a pregnancy study. DNA of the CDR3: TGTGCCAGCAGTGGGACTAGCGGAGTCTCCTACAATGAGCAGTTCTTC. Its protein product is CASSGTSGVSYNEQFF. Based on the CDR3 plus reference TRBV7-9 and TRBJ2-1, the full variable domain is DTGVSQNPRHKITKRGQNVTFRCDPISEHNRLYWYRQTLGQGPEFLTYFQNEAQLEKSRLLSDRFSAERPKGSFSTLEIQRTEQGDSAMYLCASSGTSGVSYNEQFFGPGTRLTVL.